The T cell receptor (beta chain) described here comes from a study of beta chain features in type 1 diabetes. Of the isolated RNA, all was reverse transcribed, and so the sequenced material was expressed TCRB transcripts. Method: immunoSEQ multiplex PCR; TCRdb's copy keeps in-frame clones and lacks some. The table has more than 250,000 clones, roughly 13% seen once. General study points: Moderately but significantly shorter TCRB CDR3s were found in Type 1 diabetes patients in all four CD4+ subsets. Although PCR might favor shorter templates, it would do so equally in patients and controls. Compared to healthy donors, patients appeared to have naive, central memory and Treg TCRB repertoires that were more alike.

Comments on this clone: What it recognizes is unknown.

The CDR3 is 14 residues long. Between the trimmed V and J ends, which lost 5 bases and 2 bases, there was a span of 12 bases. CDR1 is SGHRS, CDR2 YFSETQ, per germline. Material: naive CD4+ T cells from blood. V usage is TRBV5-1 and J usage is TRBJ2-3; D is perhaps TRBD2 (6 bases). This TCR was sampled from a man aged 30 to 39 with type 1 diabetes. CDR3 region: CASSRGTATDTQYF. The CDR3 coding sequence is TGCGCCAGCAGTCGGGGGACGGCCACAGATACGCAGTATTTT.